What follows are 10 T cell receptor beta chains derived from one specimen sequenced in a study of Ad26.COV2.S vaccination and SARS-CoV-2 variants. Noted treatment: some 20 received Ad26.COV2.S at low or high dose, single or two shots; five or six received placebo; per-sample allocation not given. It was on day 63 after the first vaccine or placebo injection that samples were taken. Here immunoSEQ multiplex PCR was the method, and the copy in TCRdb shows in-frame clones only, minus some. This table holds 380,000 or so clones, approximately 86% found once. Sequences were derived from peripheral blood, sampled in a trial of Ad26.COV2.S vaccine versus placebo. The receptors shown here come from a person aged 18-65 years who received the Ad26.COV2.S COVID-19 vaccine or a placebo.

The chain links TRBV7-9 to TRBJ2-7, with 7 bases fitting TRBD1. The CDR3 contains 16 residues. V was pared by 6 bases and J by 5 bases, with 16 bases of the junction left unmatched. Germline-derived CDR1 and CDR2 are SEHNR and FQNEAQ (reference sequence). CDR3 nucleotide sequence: TGTGCCAGCAGATCGACAGGGTCTGGCGGCTTCGACGAGCAGTACTTC. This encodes CASRSTGSGGFDEQYF.

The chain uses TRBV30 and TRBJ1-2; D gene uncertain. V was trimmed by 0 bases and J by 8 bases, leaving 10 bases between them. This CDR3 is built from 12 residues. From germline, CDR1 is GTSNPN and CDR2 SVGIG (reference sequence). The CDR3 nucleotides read TGTGCCTGGAGTGTTTCGGGGATCGGCTACACCTTC. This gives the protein CAWSVSGIGYTF.

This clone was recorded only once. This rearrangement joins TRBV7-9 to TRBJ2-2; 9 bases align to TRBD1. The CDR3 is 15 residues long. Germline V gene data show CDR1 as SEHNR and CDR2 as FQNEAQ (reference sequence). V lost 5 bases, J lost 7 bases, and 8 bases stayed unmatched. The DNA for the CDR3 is TGTGCCAGCAGCCCTGTCGGACAGGGGATCGGGGAGCTGTTTTTT. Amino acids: CASSPVGQGIGELFF.

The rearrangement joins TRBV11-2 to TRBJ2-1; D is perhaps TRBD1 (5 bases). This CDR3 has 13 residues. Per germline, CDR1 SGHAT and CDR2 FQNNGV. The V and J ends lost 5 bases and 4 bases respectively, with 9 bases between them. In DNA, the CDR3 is TGTGCCAGCAGCGCACAGGAATACAATGAGCAGTTCTTC. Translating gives CASSAQEYNEQFF.

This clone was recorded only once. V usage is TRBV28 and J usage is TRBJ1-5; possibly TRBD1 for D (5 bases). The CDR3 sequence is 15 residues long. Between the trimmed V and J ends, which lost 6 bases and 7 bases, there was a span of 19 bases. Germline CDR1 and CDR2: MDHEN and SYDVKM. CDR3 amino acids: CASRAGTSTEQPQHF. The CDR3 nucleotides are TGTGCCAGCAGAGCCGGGACGAGCACCGAGCAGCCCCAGCATTTT.

The CDR3 here is CASSSGGWGQHGYTF. The CDR3 DNA reads TGCGCCAGCAGCTCCGGCGGCTGGGGGCAGCATGGCTACACCTTC. The chain links TRBV5-1 to TRBJ1-2, with D possibly matching TRBD1 (6 bases). The ends were cut back, 3 bases at V and 6 bases at J, with 18 bases in the middle. The CDR3 has 15 residues. The germline gives CDR1 SGHRS, CDR2 YFSETQ.

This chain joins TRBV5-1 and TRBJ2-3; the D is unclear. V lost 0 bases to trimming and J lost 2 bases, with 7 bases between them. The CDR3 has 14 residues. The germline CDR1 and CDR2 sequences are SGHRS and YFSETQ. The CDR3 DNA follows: TGCGCCAGCAGCTTGGAAGGGTTCACAGATACGCAGTATTTT. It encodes CASSLEGFTDTQYF.

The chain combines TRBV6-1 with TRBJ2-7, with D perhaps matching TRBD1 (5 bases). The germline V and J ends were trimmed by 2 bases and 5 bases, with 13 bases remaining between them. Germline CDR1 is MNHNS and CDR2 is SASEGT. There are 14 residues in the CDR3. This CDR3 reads CASSELTGPHEQYF. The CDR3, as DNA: TGTGCCAGCAGTGAATTAACAGGTCCCCACGAGCAGTACTTC.

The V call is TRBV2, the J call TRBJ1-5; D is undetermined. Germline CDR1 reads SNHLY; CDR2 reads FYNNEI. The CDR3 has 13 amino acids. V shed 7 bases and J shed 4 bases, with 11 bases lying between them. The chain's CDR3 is CASIEAENQPQHF. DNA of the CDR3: TGTGCCAGCATTGAGGCAGAAAATCAGCCCCAGCATTTT.

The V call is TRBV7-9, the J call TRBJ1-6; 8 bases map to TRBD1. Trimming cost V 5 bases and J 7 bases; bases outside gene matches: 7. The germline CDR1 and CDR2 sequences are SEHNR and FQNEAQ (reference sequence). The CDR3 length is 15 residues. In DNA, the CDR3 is TGTGCCAGCAGCACAGGGGGTGGACGGAATTCACCCCTCCACTTT. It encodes CASSTGGGRNSPLHF.